This T cell receptor (beta chain) was profiled in a study of T cell clones after liver transplantation. For the study at large: A pre-transplant mixed lymphocyte reaction with TCRbeta sequencing defined graft-donor-reactive clones followed in post-transplant blood. Draws occurred before transplant, before withdrawal, and after complete or failed withdrawal.

V lost 0 bases, J lost 3 bases, and 14 bases lay in between. The CDR3 spans 16 residues. CDR1 and CDR2 from the germline V gene are ENHRY and SYGVKD. Produced via immunoSEQ multiplex PCR; TCRdb's table is partial and in-frame only. The table has 45,000 to 60,000 clones, roughly 83% seen once. The sample holds one count of this clone. The sample was CD4+ T cells from blood, taken before liver transplant. This receptor was taken from a human donor who received a liver transplant. This chain joins TRBV10-3 and TRBJ1-1; possible D gene TRBD1, 5 bases. The CDR3 region is CAISESGSGGYTEAFF. CDR3 nucleotide sequence: TGTGCCATCAGTGAGTCAGGCTCGGGGGGATACACTGAAGCTTTCTTT.